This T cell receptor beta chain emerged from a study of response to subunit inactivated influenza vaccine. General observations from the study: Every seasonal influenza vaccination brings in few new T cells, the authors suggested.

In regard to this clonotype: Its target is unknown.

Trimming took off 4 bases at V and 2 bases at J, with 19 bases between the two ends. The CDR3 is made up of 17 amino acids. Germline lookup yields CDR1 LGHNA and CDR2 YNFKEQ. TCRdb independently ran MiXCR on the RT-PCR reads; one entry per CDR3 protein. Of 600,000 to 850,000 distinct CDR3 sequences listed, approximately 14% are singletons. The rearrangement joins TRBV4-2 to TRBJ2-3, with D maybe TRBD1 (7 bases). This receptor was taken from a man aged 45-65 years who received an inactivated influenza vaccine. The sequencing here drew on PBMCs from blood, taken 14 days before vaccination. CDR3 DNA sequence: TGTGCCAGCAGCCGCACTTATGTGGAGGGGGCCACAGATACGCAGTATTTT. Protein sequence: CASSRTYVEGATDTQYF.